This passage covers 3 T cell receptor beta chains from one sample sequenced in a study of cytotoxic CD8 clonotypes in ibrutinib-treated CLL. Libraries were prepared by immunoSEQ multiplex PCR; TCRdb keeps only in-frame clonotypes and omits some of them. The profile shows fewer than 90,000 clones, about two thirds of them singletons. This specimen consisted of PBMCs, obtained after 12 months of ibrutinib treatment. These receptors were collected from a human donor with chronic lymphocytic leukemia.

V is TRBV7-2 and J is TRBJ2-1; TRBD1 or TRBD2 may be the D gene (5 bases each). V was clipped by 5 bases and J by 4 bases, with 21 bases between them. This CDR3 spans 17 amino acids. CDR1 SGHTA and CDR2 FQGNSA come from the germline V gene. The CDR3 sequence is CASSPPSRGRFYNEQFF. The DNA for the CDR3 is TGTGCCAGCAGCCCACCATCAAGGGGACGGTTTTACAATGAGCAGTTCTTC.

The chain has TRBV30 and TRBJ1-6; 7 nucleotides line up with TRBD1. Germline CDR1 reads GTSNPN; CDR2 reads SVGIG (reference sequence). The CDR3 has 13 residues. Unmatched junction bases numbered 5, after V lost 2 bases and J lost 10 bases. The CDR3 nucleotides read TGTGCCTGGAGTTTACAGGGGAAGTCACCCCTCCACTTT. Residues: CAWSLQGKSPLHF.

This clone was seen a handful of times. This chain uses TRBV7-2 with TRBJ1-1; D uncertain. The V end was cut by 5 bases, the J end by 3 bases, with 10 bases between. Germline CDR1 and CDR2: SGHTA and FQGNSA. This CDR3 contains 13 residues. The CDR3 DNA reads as TGTGCCAGCAGCCCCGGGTTTCACACTGAAGCTTTCTTT. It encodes CASSPGFHTEAFF.